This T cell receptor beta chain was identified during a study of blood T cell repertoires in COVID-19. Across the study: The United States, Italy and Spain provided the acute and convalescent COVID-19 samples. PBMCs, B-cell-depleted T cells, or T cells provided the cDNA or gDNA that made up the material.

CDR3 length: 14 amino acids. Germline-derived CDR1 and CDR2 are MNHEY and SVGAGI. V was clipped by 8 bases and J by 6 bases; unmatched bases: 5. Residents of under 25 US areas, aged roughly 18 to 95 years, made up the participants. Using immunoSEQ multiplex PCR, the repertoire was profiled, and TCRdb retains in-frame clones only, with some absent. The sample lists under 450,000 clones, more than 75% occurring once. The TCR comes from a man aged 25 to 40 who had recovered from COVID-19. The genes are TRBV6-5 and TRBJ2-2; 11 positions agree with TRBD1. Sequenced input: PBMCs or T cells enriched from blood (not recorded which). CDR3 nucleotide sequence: TGTGCCAGCCACGGGACAGGGGGGTCCGGGGAGCTGTTTTTT. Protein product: CASHGTGGSGELFF.